Below, 8 T cell receptor beta chains from the same sample are listed, as sequenced in a study of OX40 agonist ivuxolimab in advanced cancers. The protocol was immunoSEQ multiplex PCR, while the TCRdb copy is restricted to in-frame clones and leaves out a portion. This table has roughly 19,000 clones, roughly 80% appearing once. Sequenced material: CD4+ or CD8+ T cells sorted from blood, taken in a trial of the OX40 agonist ivuxolimab. The receptor source for this set is an adult with an advanced solid tumor such as melanoma, head and neck, liver or kidney cancer.

V gene TRBV4-1 combines with J gene TRBJ2-7; D remains unclear. CDR3 length: 16 residues. V lost 2 bases, J lost 6 bases, and 20 bases lay in between. From germline, CDR1 is MGHRA and CDR2 YSYEKL. The CDR3 DNA sequence: TGCGCCAGCAGCCAAACATCAGCAGACCCACCTACCGAGCAGTACTTC. It translates to CASSQTSADPPTEQYF.

This chain joins TRBV6-6 and TRBJ2-7; D is unclear. CDR3 length: 11 residues. Germline CDR1 reads MNHNY; CDR2 reads SVGAGI (reference sequence). V was shortened by 6 bases and J by 7 bases, with 10 bases between the two germline ends. As DNA, the CDR3 is TGTGCCAGCAGCGCGCCTGGGGAGCAGTACTTC. Translating it yields CASSAPGEQYF.

The genes are TRBV10-3 and TRBJ1-1; D remains unclear. Germline loops: CDR1 ENHRY, CDR2 SYGVKD. The CDR3 is made up of 13 amino acids. The V end was cut by 2 bases, the J end by 1 base, with 5 bases between. CDR3 sequence (DNA): TGTGCCATCAGTGAGGGACGGAACACTGAAGCTTTCTTT. Translated: CAISEGRNTEAFF.

The J gene is TRBJ1-2, the V gene TRBV4-2; D is ambiguous. The germline V gene has CDR1 LGHNA and CDR2 YNFKEQ. The CDR3 totals 12 residues. V was pared by 4 bases and J by 6 bases, with 9 bases between. CDR3 sequence reads: CASSLGLNGYTF. The CDR3 DNA sequence: TGTGCCAGCAGCCTCGGACTTAATGGCTACACCTTC.

CDR3 loop: CASSDSDLRQINTGELFF. The DNA for the CDR3 is TGTGCCAGCAGTGATTCCGACCTTCGACAGATTAACACCGGGGAGCTGTTTTTT. The chain employs TRBV2 and TRBJ2-2, with a tentative D call TRBD1 (5 bases). CDR1 is SNHLY and CDR2 is FYNNEI in the germline V gene. V was shortened by 3 bases and J by 2 bases, with 19 bases between the two germline ends. CDR3 length: 18 residues. The whole variable domain, filled in from reference TRBV2 and TRBJ2-2, reads EPEVTQTPSHQVTQMGQEVILRCVPISNHLYFYWYRQILGQKVEFLVSFYNNEISEKSEIFDDQFSVERPDGSNFTLKIRSTKLEDSAMYFCASSDSDLRQINTGELFFGEGSRLTVL.

The rearrangement joins TRBV28 to TRBJ1-1; D gene ambiguous. The ends were cut back, 4 bases at V and 0 bases at J, with 9 bases in the middle. Germline CDR1 MDHEN, CDR2 SYDVKM. The CDR3 runs to 14 residues. The CDR3 loop is CASSSGRMNTEAFF. The CDR3 DNA reads as TGTGCCAGCAGTTCCGGGAGGATGAACACTGAAGCTTTCTTT.

CDR3 in amino acids: CSVSFDGGNTIYF. The CDR3 region has the DNA TGCAGCGTGAGCTTCGACGGGGGAAACACCATATATTTT. This sequence joins TRBV29-1 and TRBJ1-3; no firm D call. The V end lost 6 bases, the J end lost 4 bases, and 13 bases lay between the germline ends. Germline V gene sequence: CDR1 SQVTM, CDR2 ANQGSEA. The CDR3 covers 13 residues. Using reference TRBV29-1 and TRBJ1-3 for the parts outside the CDR3, the full variable domain is SAVISQKPSRDICQRGTSLTIQCQVDSQVTMMFWYRQQPGQSLTLIATANQGSEATYESGFVIDKFPISRPNLTFSTLTVSNMSPEDSSIYLCSVSFDGGNTIYFGEGSWLTVV.

This sequence joins TRBV28 and TRBJ2-3, with D perhaps TRBD2 (6 bases). This CDR3 contains 14 residues. V was shortened by 4 bases and J by 0 bases, with 8 bases between the two germline ends. Germline CDR1 and CDR2: MDHEN and SYDVKM. CDR3: CASSSGLSTDTQYF. CDR3 sequence (DNA): TGTGCCAGCAGTTCGGGACTGAGCACAGATACGCAGTATTTT.